These 14 T cell receptor beta chains originate from one sample sequenced in a study of CD8+ T cells in alopecia areata. Extracted RNA was reverse transcribed, and the resulting cDNA served as sequencing template. The table came from immunoSEQ multiplex PCR; TCRdb's copy has only in-frame clones and leaves some out. The table lists around 160,000 clones, around 50% of them singletons. Material: CD4+ T cells sorted from blood. The origin of the receptors is a human donor with alopecia areata.

The chain uses TRBV7-8 and TRBJ2-7; D uncertain. The CDR3 covers 16 residues. Germline-derived CDR1 and CDR2 are SGHVS and FQNEAQ. The V and J ends lost 0 bases and 7 bases respectively, with 19 bases between them. The CDR3 sequence: CASSLATNLRVGEQYF. The CDR3 DNA sequence: TGTGCCAGCAGCTTAGCCACAAACCTTCGGGTGGGGGAGCAGTACTTC.

This chain connects TRBV29-1 to TRBJ2-3, with 9 bases aligning to TRBD1. The junction had 8 bases not matched to a gene; V was cut back by 1 base and J by 3 bases. The CDR3 is 16 residues long. Germline CDR1 SQVTM, CDR2 ANQGSEA. DNA for the CDR3: TGCAGCGTTGAAGGGGCACAGGGGGCGTCTACAGATACGCAGTATTTT. Its translation: CSVEGAQGASTDTQYF.

The chain is built from TRBV7-8 and TRBJ2-6; D might be TRBD2 (6 bases). The germline CDR1 and CDR2 sequences are SGHVS and FQNEAQ. This CDR3 has 17 residues. V lost 2 bases to trimming and J lost 0 bases, with 11 bases between them. The CDR3 region is CASSLPGAVSGANVLTF. The CDR3 DNA is TGTGCCAGCAGCTTACCGGGAGCCGTCTCTGGGGCCAACGTCCTGACTTTC.

This chain connects TRBV29-1 to TRBJ2-1; TRBD2 aligns across 7 bases. V lost 3 bases, J lost 0 bases, and 2 bases stayed unmatched. The CDR3 spans 14 residues. From germline, CDR1 is SQVTM and CDR2 ANQGSEA. CDR3 DNA sequence: TGCAGCGTTGACGGGGGGAACTCCTACAATGAGCAGTTCTTC. Amino acids: CSVDGGNSYNEQFF.

V gene TRBV30 combines with J gene TRBJ1-2; D is unresolved. This CDR3 is built from 11 residues. Trimming removed 0 bases at V and 7 bases at J, with 6 bases between. Germline CDR1 reads GTSNPN; CDR2 reads SVGIG (reference sequence). In DNA, the CDR3 is TGTGCCTGGAGTGTACGGACTGGCTACACCTTC. Its translation: CAWSVRTGYTF.

Comments on this clone: A junction boundary mismatches the germline segment, possibly from a read error. The CDR3 is CASSPQELAEQYF. The CDR3 DNA reads TGTGCTAGCAGCCCCCAGGAATTAGCGGAGCAGTACTTC. This rearrangement joins TRBV7-7 to TRBJ2-7; D is perhaps TRBD2 (5 bases). The CDR3 is made up of 13 amino acids. Germline lookup yields CDR1 SSHAT and CDR2 FNYEAQ (reference sequence). Using reference TRBV7-7 and TRBJ2-7 for the parts outside the CDR3, the full variable domain is GAGVSQSPRYKVTKRGQDVTLRCDPISSHATLYWYQQALGQGPEFLTYFNYEAQPDKSGLPSDRFSAERPEGSISTLTIQRTEQRDSAMYRCASSPQELAEQYFGPGTRLTVT.

This clone was detected only a few times. The CDR3 nucleotides read TGTGCCAGCAGAATAAGTGCCGGGGAGCTGTTTTTT. This sequence encodes CASRISAGELFF. The V call is TRBV28, the J call TRBJ2-2; D remains ambiguous. Germline V lookup: CDR1 MDHEN, CDR2 SYDVKM. The V end lost 6 bases, the J end lost 6 bases, and 8 bases lay between the germline ends. The CDR3 spans 12 residues.

The chain has TRBV29-1 and TRBJ2-7; no clear D. CDR1 and CDR2 (germline): SQVTM, ANQGSEA. Trimming pared 1 base from V and 5 bases from J, leaving 6 bases between. This CDR3 spans 11 amino acids. The CDR3 reads CSVEAGNEQYF. CDR3 coding DNA: TGCAGCGTTGAAGCTGGGAACGAGCAGTACTTC.

J is TRBJ1-2 and V is TRBV29-1; D call uncertain. Trimming took off 7 bases at V and 8 bases at J, with 11 bases between the two ends. This CDR3 contains 10 residues. Per the germline V gene, CDR1 is SQVTM and CDR2 is ANQGSEA. The CDR3, as DNA: TGCAGCGGCCTGGACGGCGGCTACACCTTC. Translated: CSGLDGGYTF.

The CDR3 protein is CSYLRETQYF. CDR3 DNA: TGCAGCTACCTTAGGGAGACCCAGTACTTC. The chain couples TRBV29-1 to TRBJ2-5; D unclear. Germline V gives CDR1 SQVTM, CDR2 ANQGSEA. Deletions cut 8 bases from V and 5 bases from J, with 9 bases between. The CDR3 totals 10 residues. Filled out from reference TRBV29-1 and TRBJ2-5, the complete variable domain reads SAVISQKPSRDICQRGTSLTIQCQVDSQVTMMFWYRQQPGQSLTLIATANQGSEATYESGFVIDKFPISRPNLTFSTLTVSNMSPEDSSIYLCSYLRETQYFGPGTRLLVL.

The chain has TRBV9 and TRBJ2-1; tentative D call: TRBD1 (5 bases). The CDR3 is 16 residues long. The V and J ends lost 2 bases and 1 base respectively, with 13 bases between them. Germline V gene data show CDR1 as SGDLS and CDR2 as YYNGEE. CDR3 sequence: CASSVAPTVSYNEQFF. The CDR3 DNA is TGTGCCAGCAGCGTTGCCCCGACAGTTTCCTACAATGAGCAGTTCTTC. The whole variable domain, remainder taken from reference TRBV9 and TRBJ2-1, is DSGVTQTPKHLITATGQRVTLRCSPRSGDLSVYWYQQSLDQGLQFLIQYYNGEERAKGNILERFSAQQFPDLHSELNLSSLELGDSALYFCASSVAPTVSYNEQFFGPGTRLTVL.

V gene TRBV7-3 combines with J gene TRBJ2-3; no definite D call. There are 13 residues in the CDR3. The V and J ends lost 5 bases and 5 bases respectively, with 11 bases between them. Germline V gene data show CDR1 as SGHTA and CDR2 as FQGTGA. The CDR3 reads CASSQEVVDTQYF. The CDR3, as DNA: TGTGCCAGCAGCCAAGAGGTTGTAGATACGCAGTATTTT.

The chain is built from TRBV5-1 and TRBJ2-5, with 9 positions matching TRBD1. In germline, CDR1 is SGHRS, CDR2 YFSETQ. J was trimmed by 3 bases and V by 5 bases; bases with no gene match: 5. The CDR3 length is 14 residues. The CDR3 sequence: CASRMGTGKETQYF. CDR3 DNA sequence: TGCGCCAGCAGGATGGGGACAGGGAAAGAGACCCAGTACTTC.

In its sample, this clone was seen a few times. The chain has TRBV7-9 and TRBJ1-2; TRBD1 is a possible D gene (6 bases). V was cut by 7 bases and J by 7 bases, with 16 bases left in between. There are 13 residues in the CDR3. Per the germline V gene, CDR1 is SEHNR and CDR2 is FQNEAQ (reference sequence). This CDR3 reads CASTPTGGSGYTF. CDR3 sequence (DNA): TGTGCCAGCACCCCGACAGGAGGCAGTGGCTACACCTTC.